The TCR beta chain under discussion was sequenced for a study of regulatory T cells in long-lasting Graves disease. Overall study results and limits: Persistent disease exhibited a predilection for TRBV28, TRBJ1-2 and TRBJ2-5.

CDR3-region Arm-PCR and iRepertoire HTBI primers produced the TCR beta libraries. TCRdb used MiXCR to reprocess the multiplex PCR reads, holding one entry per CDR3 protein. Among about 460,000 distinct CDR3 sequences listed, 20% to 25% were seen once. Time point indicated: persistent/refractory GD, antithyroid drugs over 5 years with positive TRAb. PBMCs provided the RNA from which the TCR library was made. With 3 bases removed from V and 6 bases from J, the gap between germline ends came to 8 bases. The CDR3 is 12 amino acids. Germline V gene lookup returns CDR1 LNHDA and CDR2 SQIVND (reference sequence). This clonotype was recorded once. Its target is unknown.

The starting material was peripheral blood mononuclear cells (PBMCs), obtained when the disease was refractory, from a patient treated with antithyroid drugs. This sequence originates from a female donor with Graves disease. The chain couples TRBV19 to TRBJ1-2, with no clear D. CDR3 region: CASSIEDNGYTF. In DNA form, the CDR3 reads TGTGCCAGTAGTATTGAAGATAATGGCTACACCTTC.